Below are 2 T cell receptor beta chains sequenced from a single sample in a study of cytomegalovirus exposure and HLA in healthy donors. PCR primers comprised 60 Vbeta and 13 Jbeta primers. TCRdb keeps only in-frame clones here, not all; method: immunoSEQ multiplex PCR. The sample lists about 100,000 clones; around four fifths were seen once. What was sequenced was PBMCs. The receptor set was obtained from a man aged 40-49 years in good health and CMV-seronegative.

This chain links TRBV5-1 with TRBJ2-7, with TRBD1 matching over 7 bases. The CDR3 consists of 13 residues. Germline V gene lookup returns CDR1 SGHRS and CDR2 YFSETQ. J lost 2 bases, V lost 3 bases, and 2 bases had no gene match. The CDR3 spells CASSSDRAYEQYF. CDR3 nucleotides: TGCGCCAGCAGCTCCGACAGGGCCTACGAGCAGTACTTC.

The J gene is TRBJ1-5, the V gene TRBV10-2; D call uncertain. V lost 7 bases and J lost 0, with 7 bases in between. Germline-derived CDR1 and CDR2 are WSHSY and SAAADI. The length of the CDR3 is 13 residues. The DNA of the CDR3 is TGCGCCAGCAAGGGAGATAGCAATCAGCCCCAGCATTTT. This translates into CASKGDSNQPQHF.